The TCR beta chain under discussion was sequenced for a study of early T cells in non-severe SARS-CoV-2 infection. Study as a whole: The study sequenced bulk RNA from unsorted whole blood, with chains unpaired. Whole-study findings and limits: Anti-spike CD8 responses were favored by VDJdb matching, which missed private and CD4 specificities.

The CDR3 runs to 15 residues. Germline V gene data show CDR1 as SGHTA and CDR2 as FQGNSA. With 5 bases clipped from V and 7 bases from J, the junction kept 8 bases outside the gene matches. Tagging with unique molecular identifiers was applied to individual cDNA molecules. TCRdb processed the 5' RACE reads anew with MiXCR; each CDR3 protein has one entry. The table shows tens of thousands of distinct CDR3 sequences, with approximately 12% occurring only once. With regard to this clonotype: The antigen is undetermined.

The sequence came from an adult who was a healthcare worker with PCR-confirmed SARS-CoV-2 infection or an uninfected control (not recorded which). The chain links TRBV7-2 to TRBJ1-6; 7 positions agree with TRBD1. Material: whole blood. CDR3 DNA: TGTGCCAGCAGCCCCTCGACAGGGAGAAATTCACCCCTCCACTTT. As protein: CASSPSTGRNSPLHF.